The rows below give T cell receptor beta chains drawn from one sample of a study of T cell responses to AZD1222 COVID-19 vaccine. Sequencing used immunoSEQ multiplex PCR; TCRdb keeps in-frame clones, though not all of them. The data hold some 120,000 clones, with 88% observed a single time. The sample in question was peripheral blood, obtained on day 0 of AZD1222 vaccination. The receptors originated from an adult in good health. Each CDR3 is given with its conserved first and last residue. The order of the fields is V gene, D gene, clone size, J gene, CDR3 protein, CDR3 DNA. A D gene is named only where the DNA matches it firmly. Clone size is stated in some rows and not others, as once, few, many or a class when expanded.

TRBV7-8	-	-	TRBJ2-2	CASSLKRGGTGELFF	TGTGCCAGCAGCTTAAAACGGGGCGGCACCGGGGAGCTGTTTTTT
TRBV7-2	-	-	TRBJ1-1	CASSASGVRSTEAFF	TGTGCCAGCAGCGCTTCAGGGGTAAGAAGTACTGAAGCTTTCTTT
TRBV7-2	TRBD1	-	TRBJ1-2	CASSLGTGAGGYTF	TGTGCCAGCAGCTTGGGGACAGGGGCGGGCGGCTACACCTTC
TRBV21-1	-	-	TRBJ1-1	CASSKARTGGYMNTEAFF	TGTGCCAGCAGCAAAGCAAGGACAGGGGGCTACATGAACACTGAAGCTTTCTTT
TRBV14	-	-	TRBJ2-1	CASSQMSGRYNEQFF	TGTGCCAGCAGCCAAATGTCAGGGAGGTACAATGAGCAGTTCTTC
TRBV11-2	-	-	TRBJ1-1	CASSFGQTEAFF	TGTGCCAGCAGCTTTGGACAGACTGAAGCTTTCTTT
TRBV9	TRBD1	few	TRBJ1-1	CASSLQGTEAFF	TGTGCCAGCAGCCTACAGGGGACTGAAGCTTTCTTT
TRBV5-1	TRBD1	-	TRBJ2-7	CASSQQGPYEQYF	TGCGCCAGCAGCCAACAGGGGCCCTACGAGCAGTACTTC
TRBV6-2/TRBV6-3	-	-	TRBJ2-3	CASSYKDTSTDTQYF	TGTGCCAGCAGTTACAAAGACACAAGCACAGATACGCAGTATTTT
TRBV23-1	-	-	TRBJ2-4	CASSQGDLPKNIQYF	TGCGCCAGCAGTCAAGGGGACCTCCCCAAAAACATTCAGTACTTC
TRBV30	-	-	TRBJ1-2	CAWSVTPNYGYTF	TGTGCCTGGAGTGTGACTCCGAACTATGGCTACACCTTC
TRBV5-6	TRBD2	-	TRBJ2-1	CASRTLAGTYNEQFF	TGTGCCAGCAGGACACTAGCGGGGACCTACAATGAGCAGTTCTTC
TRBV7-3	-	-	TRBJ2-3	CASSLSYTDTQYF	TGTGCCAGCAGCTTAAGTTACACAGATACGCAGTATTTT
TRBV6-5	-	-	TRBJ1-4	CASRVVGSSEKLFF	TGTGCCAGCAGGGTAGTGGGATCGAGTGAAAAACTGTTTTTT
TRBV5-1	-	-	TRBJ2-7	CASSLARSFLDEQYF	TGCGCCAGCAGCTTGGCCCGGAGCTTTTTGGACGAGCAGTACTTC
TRBV5-1	TRBD1	-	TRBJ1-2	CASSLAPGQGNYGYTF	TGCGCCAGCAGCTTGGCACCGGGACAGGGGAACTATGGCTACACCTTC
TRBV7-9	TRBD1	-	TRBJ1-5	CASSQTTGKGGNQPQHF	TGTGCCAGCAGCCAAACGACAGGGAAGGGTGGCAATCAGCCCCAGCATTTT
TRBV5-5	TRBD1	-	TRBJ1-5	CASSLTGVGYSNQPQHF	TGTGCCAGCAGCTTGACAGGGGTGGGGTATAGCAATCAGCCCCAGCATTTT
TRBV28	-	-	TRBJ1-3	CASSLWQGTLSGNTIYF	TGTGCCAGCAGTTTATGGCAGGGGACCCTCTCTGGAAACACCATATATTTT
TRBV6-4	-	-	TRBJ2-1	CASSDFGGSNEQFF	TGTGCCAGCAGTGACTTTGGAGGGTCAAATGAGCAGTTCTTC
TRBV5-4	TRBD2	-	TRBJ2-2	CASSLPPWTSGGTGELFF	TGTGCCAGCAGCTTACCCCCGTGGACTAGCGGGGGCACCGGGGAGCTGTTTTTT
TRBV5-6	TRBD1	-	TRBJ1-1	CASSLGVAGGLNTEAFF	TGTGCCAGCAGCCTGGGGGTGGCAGGGGGATTGAACACTGAAGCTTTCTTT
TRBV28	-	-	TRBJ1-1	CASSFQGGTEAFF	TGTGCCAGCAGTTTTCAGGGCGGCACTGAAGCTTTCTTT
TRBV27	-	-	TRBJ2-1	CASKGDVNEQFF	TGTGCCAGCAAGGGGGACGTGAACGAGCAGTTCTTC
TRBV5-6	-	-	TRBJ2-3	CASSLIGHGPDTQYF	TGTGCCAGCAGCTTGATTGGACACGGCCCAGATACGCAGTATTTT
TRBV7-3	TRBD2	-	TRBJ2-2	CASSPGLGATGELFF	TGTGCCAGCAGCCCGGGACTAGGGGCCACCGGGGAGCTGTTTTTT
TRBV5-1	-	-	TRBJ1-4	CASSLGPSNEKLFF	TGCGCCAGCAGCTTAGGACCTTCTAATGAAAAACTGTTTTTT
TRBV18	-	-	TRBJ1-1	CASSSWTVNTEAFF	TGTGCCAGCTCATCCTGGACGGTGAACACTGAAGCTTTCTTT
TRBV7-9	TRBD1	-	TRBJ1-2	CASSLGDSRYGYTF	TGTGCCAGCAGCTTAGGGGACAGCCGCTATGGCTACACCTTC
TRBV7-3	TRBD1	-	TRBJ2-1	CASSPTGQGGEQFF	TGTGCCAGCAGCCCAACCGGACAGGGGGGTGAGCAGTTCTTC
TRBV7-8	TRBD1	-	TRBJ1-3	CASSRGQGNSGNTIYF	TGTGCCAGCAGCCGCGGACAGGGAAACTCTGGAAACACCATATATTTT
TRBV23-1	-	-	TRBJ2-2	CASSQVPGPTNTGELFF	TGCGCCAGCAGTCAGGTCCCAGGGCCTACAAACACCGGGGAGCTGTTTTTT
TRBV7-9	TRBD2	-	TRBJ2-1	CASSEKAGGPFDEQFF	TGTGCCAGCAGCGAAAAAGCGGGAGGGCCGTTCGATGAGCAGTTCTTC
TRBV27	-	-	TRBJ2-7	CASSFGGYREQYF	TGTGCCAGCAGTTTTGGGGGATATCGCGAGCAGTACTTC
TRBV4-1	-	-	TRBJ1-2	CASSQDQSGLFVKGYTF	TGCGCCAGCAGCCAAGATCAATCGGGCCTATTCGTTAAGGGCTACACCTTC
TRBV6-2/TRBV6-3	TRBD1	once	TRBJ1-5	CASSHTHPDRGANQPQHF	TGTGCCAGCAGTCATACCCACCCGGACAGGGGTGCAAATCAGCCCCAGCATTTT
TRBV14	-	-	TRBJ2-1	CASSLEGRIRNEQFF	TGTGCCAGCAGCCTAGAAGGGAGAATCCGCAATGAGCAGTTCTTC
TRBV19	TRBD2	-	TRBJ2-5	CASSKGLAGTQETQYF	TGTGCCAGTAGCAAAGGACTAGCGGGGACCCAAGAGACCCAGTACTTC
TRBV5-4	TRBD1	-	TRBJ2-7	CASSPTGGEWFGEQYF	TGTGCCAGCAGCCCGACAGGGGGTGAATGGTTCGGCGAGCAGTACTTC
TRBV30	TRBD1	-	TRBJ2-7	CAWTAGTGTYEQYF	TGTGCCTGGACCGCCGGGACAGGAACCTACGAGCAGTACTTC
TRBV19	TRBD1	-	TRBJ1-1	CASANPGTGHTEAFF	TGTGCCAGTGCGAACCCCGGGACAGGTCATACTGAAGCTTTCTTT
TRBV18	-	-	TRBJ1-6	CASSDNAWAGNSPLHF	TGTGCCAGCTCGGACAACGCTTGGGCGGGAAATTCACCCCTCCACTTT
TRBV27	-	-	TRBJ2-1	CASSFIGESFNEQFF	TGTGCCAGCAGTTTTATCGGAGAATCCTTCAATGAGCAGTTCTTC
TRBV19	-	-	TRBJ2-7	CASSIKGGTTYEQYF	TGTGCCAGTAGTATAAAAGGGGGAACCACCTACGAGCAGTACTTC
TRBV9	TRBD1	-	TRBJ1-2	CASSFRDRGLNYGYTF	TGTGCCAGCAGCTTTAGGGACAGGGGGCTTAACTATGGCTACACCTTC
TRBV5-8	-	-	TRBJ1-2	CASSLLVGYTF	TGTGCCAGCAGCTTGTTGGTTGGCTACACCTTC
TRBV2	-	-	TRBJ1-4	CASSALGLDEKLFF	TGTGCCAGCAGCGCCTTGGGGCTTGACGAAAAACTGTTTTTT
TRBV7-8	TRBD1	-	TRBJ1-2	CASSLAGTGRRGYTF	TGTGCCAGCAGCTTAGCCGGGACAGGGAGGCGCGGCTACACCTTC
TRBV7-7	-	-	TRBJ2-5	CASSLAGLGETQYF	TGTGCCAGCAGCTTAGCTGGGCTCGGGGAGACCCAGTACTTC
TRBV6-5	-	-	TRBJ1-2	CASSPVNYGYTF	TGTGCCAGCAGCCCCGTCAACTATGGCTACACCTTC
TRBV19	-	many	TRBJ1-3	CASSIKERISGNTIYF	TGTGCCAGTAGTATCAAGGAGAGGATCTCTGGAAACACCATATATTTT